What follows are 4 T cell receptor beta chains derived from one specimen sequenced in a study of blood T cell repertoires in COVID-19. Produced via immunoSEQ multiplex PCR; TCRdb's table is partial and in-frame only. The sample yields just over 300,000 clones, around 90% seen once. Material for sequencing was PBMCs or T cells enriched from blood (not recorded which). The receptors here all came from a woman aged 18-29 years with acute COVID-19.

The chain uses TRBV6-5 and TRBJ1-2; 8 bases align to TRBD1. The CDR3 contains 15 residues. V lost 2 bases and J lost 4; bases outside the gene matches: 6. The germline CDR1 and CDR2 sequences are MNHEY and SVGAGI. CDR3 amino acids: CASSYPDRGGYGYTF. The CDR3 DNA follows: TGTGCCAGCAGTTACCCCGACAGGGGAGGCTATGGCTACACCTTC.

The genes are TRBV10-3 and TRBJ2-2; weak D call: TRBD2 (5 bases). Germline CDR1 ENHRY, CDR2 SYGVKD. The CDR3 extends over 15 amino acids. With 10 bases removed from V and 7 bases from J, the gap between germline ends came to 22 bases. The CDR3 sequence is CATLIDRTGVGELFF. CDR3 coding DNA: TGTGCCACCCTGATTGACCGGACTGGGGTCGGGGAGCTGTTTTTT.

The sample holds a few counts of this clone. The chain recombines TRBV6-6 with TRBJ2-7, with D possibly matching TRBD2 (5 bases). This CDR3 has 12 amino acids. Germline values: CDR1 MNHNY, CDR2 SVGAGI (reference sequence). V lost 5 bases, J lost 2 bases, and 7 bases lay in between. The CDR3 region is CASSPGTYEQYF. DNA of the CDR3: TGTGCCAGCAGTCCCGGGACCTACGAGCAGTACTTC.

This clone was detected once. CDR3 in amino acids: CASSSDSNTEAFF. CDR3 nucleotide sequence: TGTGCCAGCAGTTCCGACAGCAACACTGAAGCTTTCTTT. This sequence joins TRBV28 and TRBJ1-1; D may be TRBD1 (5 bases). V lost 4 bases, J lost 2 bases, and 8 bases lay in between. The germline CDR1 and CDR2 sequences are MDHEN and SYDVKM. The CDR3 is 13 amino acids.